A single T cell receptor beta chain is shown here with its context. The data stem from a study of blood T cell repertoires in COVID-19. Study information: Acute-phase and convalescent COVID-19 samples originated in the United States, Italy and Spain.

V lost 9 bases, J lost 0 bases, and 3 bases stayed unmatched. The V gene's germline CDR1 is ENHRY and CDR2 SYGVKD. The CDR3 is made up of 13 amino acids. Produced via immunoSEQ multiplex PCR; TCRdb's table is partial and in-frame only. The sample lists about 49,000 clones; 90% to 95% were seen once. Sequencing input: peripheral blood. V gene TRBV10-3 combines with J gene TRBJ1-1, with 8 bases fitting TRBD1. This receptor was taken from a man between 60 and 75 years old with COVID-19, enrolled during active disease. The CDR3 DNA follows: TGTGCCATTAGACAGGGGATGAACACTGAAGCTTTCTTT. It is translated as CAIRQGMNTEAFF.